The rows below give T cell receptor beta chains drawn from one sample of a study of cytomegalovirus exposure and HLA in healthy donors. Clones were sequenced by immunoSEQ multiplex PCR, and TCRdb holds only the in-frame ones, with some missing. Of approximately 86,000 clones listed, 85% are singletons. The specimen sequenced was PBMCs. These receptors were obtained from a middle-aged man in good health and CMV-seropositive. The CDR3 runs from the conserved cysteine through the conserved F or W. A D gene is named only where the DNA matches it firmly. Rows give clone size only sometimes, using once, few, many, or a class for an expanded clone.

j_call: TRBJ2-1; clone_size: medium-sized; d_call: TRBD2; v_call: TRBV5-6; cdr3_aa: CASSQAGDEQFF; cdr3_nt: TGTGCCAGCAGTCAAGCGGGGGATGAGCAGTTCTTC
j_call: TRBJ1-3; clone_size: .; d_call: .; v_call: TRBV7-2; cdr3_aa: CASSFRWSSGNTIYF; cdr3_nt: TGTGCCAGCAGCTTTAGGTGGAGCTCTGGAAACACCATATATTTT
j_call: TRBJ2-5; clone_size: .; d_call: .; v_call: TRBV11-3; cdr3_aa: CASSLVSAIRGQETQYF; cdr3_nt: TGTGCCAGCAGCTTAGTTTCGGCTATCCGAGGTCAAGAGACCCAGTACTTC
j_call: TRBJ1-1; clone_size: once; d_call: TRBD1; v_call: TRBV11-1; cdr3_aa: CASSPKWDSEAFF; cdr3_nt: TGTGCCAGCAGCCCGAAGTGGGACAGTGAAGCTTTCTTT
j_call: TRBJ2-3; clone_size: .; d_call: .; v_call: TRBV5-1; cdr3_aa: CASSLAITDTQYF; cdr3_nt: TGCGCCAGCAGCTTGGCCATCACAGATACGCAGTATTTT
j_call: TRBJ1-2; clone_size: .; d_call: TRBD1; v_call: TRBV6-5; cdr3_aa: CASTGQGGGYTF; cdr3_nt: TGTGCCAGCACGGGACAGGGTGGGGGCTACACCTTC
j_call: TRBJ2-6; clone_size: .; d_call: TRBD1; v_call: TRBV7-9; cdr3_aa: CASSLGHRGAGANVLTF; cdr3_nt: TGTGCCAGCAGCTTAGGTCACAGGGGGGCTGGGGCCAACGTCCTGACTTTC
j_call: TRBJ2-5; clone_size: once; d_call: .; v_call: TRBV27; cdr3_aa: CASSLSPQGEETQYF; cdr3_nt: TGTGCCAGCAGTTTATCCCCACAGGGAGAGGAGACCCAGTACTTC
j_call: TRBJ2-7; clone_size: .; d_call: TRBD1; v_call: TRBV10-1; cdr3_aa: CASSESEGQGPYEQYF; cdr3_nt: TGCGCCAGCAGTGAGTCAGAGGGACAGGGCCCCTACGAGCAGTACTTC
j_call: TRBJ2-7; clone_size: .; d_call: TRBD2; v_call: TRBV27; cdr3_aa: CASRGTSGTYEQYF; cdr3_nt: TGTGCCAGCAGGGGGACTAGCGGCACCTACGAGCAGTACTTC
j_call: TRBJ1-2; clone_size: .; d_call: TRBD1; v_call: TRBV30; cdr3_aa: CAWRRTGANYGYTF; cdr3_nt: TGTGCCTGGCGCCGGACAGGAGCTAACTATGGCTACACCTTC
j_call: TRBJ2-1; clone_size: .; d_call: .; v_call: TRBV19; cdr3_aa: CASRTGDLIYNEQFF; cdr3_nt: TGTGCCAGTAGAACGGGGGACTTAATCTACAATGAGCAGTTCTTC
j_call: TRBJ1-6; clone_size: .; d_call: .; v_call: TRBV19; cdr3_aa: CASSKTGKRSPLHF; cdr3_nt: TGTGCCAGTAGTAAAACAGGGAAACGGTCACCCCTCCACTTT
j_call: TRBJ1-2; clone_size: .; d_call: .; v_call: TRBV9; cdr3_aa: CASSVASGAGYGYTF; cdr3_nt: TGTGCCAGCAGCGTAGCATCAGGGGCCGGCTATGGCTACACCTTC
j_call: TRBJ2-3; clone_size: .; d_call: .; v_call: TRBV25-1; cdr3_aa: CASKEGFKDTQYF; cdr3_nt: TGTGCCAGTAAGGAGGGGTTTAAAGATACGCAGTATTTT
j_call: TRBJ1-1; clone_size: .; d_call: TRBD1; v_call: TRBV10-3; cdr3_aa: CAISEGTGGHTEAFF; cdr3_nt: TGTGCCATCAGTGAAGGAACAGGGGGCCACACTGAAGCTTTCTTT
j_call: TRBJ2-4; clone_size: .; d_call: TRBD2; v_call: TRBV28; cdr3_aa: CASAGGDTAKNIQYF; cdr3_nt: TGTGCCAGCGCGGGGGGGGACACTGCCAAAAACATTCAGTACTTC
j_call: TRBJ2-7; clone_size: .; d_call: .; v_call: TRBV2; cdr3_aa: CASIPSRSYEQYF; cdr3_nt: TGTGCCAGCATCCCTAGCAGATCCTACGAGCAGTACTTC
j_call: TRBJ2-3; clone_size: .; d_call: TRBD1; v_call: TRBV7-3; cdr3_aa: CASSSETGGTDTQYF; cdr3_nt: TGTGCCAGCAGCTCCGAGACAGGGGGCACAGATACGCAGTATTTT
j_call: TRBJ2-6; clone_size: .; d_call: .; v_call: TRBV4-1; cdr3_aa: CASSQGGRLSGANVLTF; cdr3_nt: TGCGCCAGCAGCCAAGGGGGAAGACTATCTGGGGCCAACGTCCTGACTTTC
j_call: TRBJ2-7; clone_size: .; d_call: TRBD2; v_call: TRBV25-1; cdr3_aa: CASSEVGLAGGYEQYF; cdr3_nt: TGTGCCAGCAGCGAAGTAGGACTAGCGGGTGGCTACGAGCAGTACTTC
j_call: TRBJ2-7; clone_size: .; d_call: TRBD1; v_call: TRBV5-6; cdr3_aa: CASSWGQGRHEQYF; cdr3_nt: TGTGCCAGCAGCTGGGGACAGGGGAGGCACGAGCAGTACTTC
j_call: TRBJ2-7; clone_size: .; d_call: TRBD1; v_call: TRBV29-1; cdr3_aa: CSGGQNSYEQYF; cdr3_nt: TGCAGCGGGGGACAGAACTCCTACGAGCAGTACTTC